Detailed here is one T cell receptor beta chain. Its antigen is not identified. This entry is derived from a study of T cell repertoires in cytomegalovirus infection. The overall study: The public TCR beta signatures pointed to both CMV infection and matching HLA type. Study-wide results and limits: Frequencies of public TCR beta families were cumulated, and this identified carriers of CMV plus the relevant HLA. HLA-C-restricted CMV clonotypes gave the most frequent clonotype in two of eight donors.

V was shortened by 6 bases and J by 0 bases, with 12 bases between the two germline ends. The germline gives CDR1 LNHDA, CDR2 SQIVND (reference sequence). The CDR3 extends over 14 amino acids. TCRdb ran MiXCR on the reads and lists one entry per CDR3 protein. The repertoire holds around 490,000 distinct CDR3 sequences, with more than 20% as singletons. The sequencing input was PBMCs. The TCR comes from a human donor in good health (CMV status not recorded). Some clones in this sample may be carry-over from other donors' samples. This chain uses TRBV19 with TRBJ2-7; TRBD1 or TRBD2 may be the D gene (5 bases each). The CDR3 region has the DNA TGTGCCAGTAGACGGGACCCGAGCTCCTACGAGCAGTACTTC. It encodes CASRRDPSSYEQYF.